This T cell receptor (beta chain) was captured by sequencing in a study of molecular identifiers for immune sequencing clone quantification. Study results and caveats: Sizes of clones that are highly expanded could be underestimated (if identical TCR molecules share a barcode).

As concerns this clonotype: As yet, its antigen is unknown.

The CDR3 totals 16 residues. The V end was cut by 0 bases, the J end by 4 bases, with 13 bases between. CDR1 and CDR2 (germline): KGHSH, LQKENI. Previously described methods and listed TCR primers produced bulk TCR libraries. TCRdb redid the calling of the PCR reads with MiXCR, one entry per CDR3 protein. The sample lists roughly 630,000 distinct CDR3 sequences, 25% occurring once. The chain carries TRBV18 and TRBJ2-1, with D perhaps TRBD1 or TRBD2 (5 bases each). The TCR originated in a human donor in good health. Some libraries in this study had Jurkat cell RNA spiked in. The sequencing input was naive CD8+ T cells from blood, with Jurkat cell RNA spiked in. This sample's subset: FACS-sorted CD8+CD4-CCR7+CD45RA+ naive T cells. The CDR3 DNA is TGTGCCAGCTCACCACCTGGGGCGGGCGGTTACAATGAGCAGTTCTTC. It translates to CASSPPGAGGYNEQFF. Complete variable domain (other parts from reference TRBV18 and TRBJ2-1): NAGVMQNPRHLVRRRGQEARLRCSPMKGHSHVYWYRQLPEEGLKFMVYLQKENIIDESGMPKERFSAEFPKEGPSILRIQQVVRGDSAAYFCASSPPGAGGYNEQFFGPGTRLTVL.